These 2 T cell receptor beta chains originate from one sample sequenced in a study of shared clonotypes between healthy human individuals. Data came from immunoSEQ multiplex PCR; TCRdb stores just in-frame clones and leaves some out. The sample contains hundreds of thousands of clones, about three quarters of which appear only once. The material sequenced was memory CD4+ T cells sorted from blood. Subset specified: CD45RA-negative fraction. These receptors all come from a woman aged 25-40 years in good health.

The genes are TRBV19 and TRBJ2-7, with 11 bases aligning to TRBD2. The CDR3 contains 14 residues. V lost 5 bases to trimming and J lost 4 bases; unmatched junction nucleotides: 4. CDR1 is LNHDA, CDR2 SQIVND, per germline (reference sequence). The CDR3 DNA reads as TGTGCCAGTAGTCCACCTAGCGGGAGGTACGAGCAGTACTTC. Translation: CASSPPSGRYEQYF.

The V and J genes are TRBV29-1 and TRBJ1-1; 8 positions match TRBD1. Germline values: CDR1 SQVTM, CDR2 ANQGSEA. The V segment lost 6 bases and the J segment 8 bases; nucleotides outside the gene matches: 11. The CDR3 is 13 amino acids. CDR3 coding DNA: TGCAGCGTCGCAGGACAGGGTCGGTCCGAAGCTTTCTTT. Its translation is CSVAGQGRSEAFF.